This entry features one TCR beta chain sequence. A J-beta primer mix and a sample-barcoded 5' primer were used in a second PCR of roughly 6 to 12 cycles. Using its own MiXCR run on the 5' RACE reads, TCRdb lists one record per CDR3 protein. In the table there are about 1.6 million distinct CDR3 sequences, roughly 32% of which are singletons. This sample is drawn from a study of blood T cells in healthy people across ages. This CDR3 comprises 16 residues. Germline lookup yields CDR1 SGHVS and CDR2 FQNEAQ. V lost 1 base, J lost 3 bases, and 5 bases stayed unmatched. The sequence was obtained from a woman aged 25 to 45 in good health. The sequenced sample consisted of blood. The chain joins TRBV7-8 to TRBJ2-7, with 11 bases identical to TRBD2. The CDR3 coding sequence is TGTGCCAGCAGCTTAGGGTCCCTAGCGGGAGGCTACGAGCAGTACTTC. Its translation: CASSLGSLAGGYEQYF.